What follows describes a single TCR beta chain. Its antigen specificity is not known. No base-level quality is on record; no much larger clone is a single base apart. This specimen's time point label, per the study, means: pretreatment peripheral blood. A total of approximately 27 patients with locally advanced or metastatic urothelial carcinoma, treated at Memorial Sloan Kettering on a trial protocol, made up the cohort. Peripheral blood mononuclear cells were collected from each patient pretreatment and during treatment, giving between 1 and 8 total time points per patient. The Qiagen DNeasy Blood extraction kit was used to purify genomic DNA from total PBMCs and from tumor samples. PBMCs were collected pretreatment and during treatment, and were isolated and stored as previously described. Synthetic TCR analog templates were spiked into each PCR so that absolute template abundance could be estimated from read counts. Using the immunoSEQ assay, TCRbeta CDR3 regions were amplified from genomic DNA with bias-controlled V and J gene primers. Sequencing of rearranged TCRbeta segments was done at approximately 20X coverage. From the authors' description of their analysis: Clustering was used to correct sequencing errors, and CDR3s were annotated against IMGT to assign V, D and J genes. Downstream analyses used only productive TCRbeta rearrangements and left out out-of-frame or stop-codon sequences. Clonality was calculated as one minus the Shannon entropy normalized by the log of the number of unique productive sequences. Clones differing between time points or between blood and tumor were identified by Fisher's exact test with Benjamini-Hochberg correction at adjusted p below 0.01. The clones in this table, taken by TCRdb from immuneACCESS, are in-frame only. Not every clone is retained; where verified, under half of the shortfall comes from an unresolved V gene, and the cause of the rest is unknown. The DNA gave D and trimming, while V, J and clone size come from that table. The sample table records over 65,000 clones; roughly nine tenths of these occur just once. Jointly, the top ten make up more than 3.5% of the sample.

The CDR3 spans 14 residues, from the cysteine through the phenylalanine. The read is trimmed to its CDR3 DNA, 42 bases read in frame from base 1. Per the germline V gene (reference sequence), SGHKS is the CDR1 and YYEKEE is the CDR2. The V end loses 4 bases and the J end loses 8 bases, and a stretch of 18 bases separates them. This sample is part of a study of PD-L1 blockade in urothelial cancer (dated by TCRdb to the late 2010s). Study-wide context: All patients started therapy in the mid-2010s and received atezolizumab 1,200 mg intravenously every 3 weeks. Blood samples gave a median of 141,255 T cells and under 85,000 unique TCRs, with a median clonality of approximately 0.08. Roughly 9 patients reached durable clinical benefit, while roughly 22 patients did not. Pretreatment blood TCR-seq was available for about 30 patients, at least one posttreatment blood collection was obtained for some 24 patients, and tumor TCR-seq was available for some 24 patients. About 90% of the roughly 29 patients were males with bladder-origin urothelial cancer, and about 65% of the roughly 30 reported a prior smoking history. Patients had an ECOG performance status of 0 or 1 and had received between 0 and 3 prior chemotherapy regimens. Pretreatment tumor samples, along with matched peripheral blood collected serially before and after atezolizumab treatment, underwent TCR sequencing. Blood samples were analyzed at 3 weeks after treatment start (second dose) and at 6 weeks after treatment start. An exploratory multi-omic analysis was conducted of the somatic, immune and clinical correlates of response to PD-L1 blockade with atezolizumab in urothelial cancer. Durable clinical benefit was defined as a progression-free survival longer than 6 months, and TCR features were additionally tested against progression-free survival and overall survival. Whole exome sequencing and RNA sequencing of pretreatment tumors were performed alongside TCR sequencing in the same patients. The paper's findings and limits, for the study overall: At 3 weeks after the start of treatment, tumor-associated TCR clones in peripheral blood had expanded more in patients with durable benefit (n of about 22, p = 0.022). Improved progression-free and overall survival was found to be associated with pretreatment peripheral blood TCR clonality below the median. Small sample size (n of about 29) and many exploratory analyses mean the results are intended to be hypothesis-generating.

The rearrangement joined TRBV5-5 to TRBJ1-2; tentative D gene TRBD1, with 6 bases matching. The TCR originated in a man aged 65 to 79 with urothelial cancer. The source was PBMCs, collected around atezolizumab (anti-PD-L1) treatment. The CDR3 protein: CASSGWGGAGGYTF. Read as DNA, the sequence is TGTGCCAGCAGCGGGTGGGGGGGCGCTGGGGGCTACACCTTC. Outside the CDR3, residues come from the reference TRBV5-5 and TRBJ1-2 proteins, so the full variable domain is: DAGVTQSPTHLIKTRGQQVTLRCSPISGHKSVSWYQQVLGQGPQFIFQYYEKEERGRGNFPDRFSARQFPNYSSELNVNALLLGDSALYLCASSGWGGAGGYTFGSGTRLTVV.